This T cell receptor (beta chain) appears in the sequencing data of a study of shared clonotypes between healthy human individuals. Study findings and constraints: Despite large depth, sorted-subset datasets appeared incompletely sequenced.

On this clone itself: Antigen specificity is unknown.

Germline loops: CDR1 GTSNPN, CDR2 SVGIG (reference sequence). V shed 3 bases and J shed 3 bases, with 26 bases lying between them. CDR3 length equals 18 residues. Sequencing was performed with immunoSEQ multiplex PCR; in TCRdb, only in-frame clones are kept and a portion is missing. Here the sample spans around 2.1 million clones, roughly 95% being singletons. The sequencing input was naive CD4+ T cells sorted from blood. Subset of the sample: CD45RA+ positively selected. The TCR sequence derives from a man between 18 and 35 years old in good health. The J gene is TRBJ1-1, the V gene TRBV30, with D hard to call. CDR3 DNA sequence: TGTGCCTGGAGACCCGTTTTAGGCAGCCCCTACCAGGACACTGAAGCTTTCTTT. The encoded protein is CAWRPVLGSPYQDTEAFF.